Each of the 27 T cell receptor beta chains below was sequenced from the same sample in a study of blood T cells in healthy people across ages (dated by TCRdb to the mid-2010s). The protocol used for the library was 5' RACE. The instrument given in TCRdb is Illumina HiSeq 2500. A second roughly 7 to 11 cycle PCR used a sample-barcoded 5' primer and a J-beta primer mix. TCRdb reworked the public reads: Q25 trimming with fastp, MiXCR clone assembly, productive beta chains retained. All rows with the same CDR3 protein become a single entry with the most common DNA and genes. The sample records hundreds of thousands of distinct CDR3 sequences, around two fifths of which are singletons. Of the sample, roughly 18% falls within the top ten clones. Source material: blood. Receptors were obtained from a man aged 55 to 69 in good health.

The rearrangement links TRBV6-1 to TRBJ1-6; TRBD1 matches 9 bases. Germline V gene data show CDR1 as MNHNS and CDR2 as SASEGT. This CDR3 is 15 amino acids long. The junction had 8 bases not matched to a gene; V was cut back by 5 bases and J by 9 bases. CDR3 coding DNA: TGTGCCAGCAGTAGACCGGGACAGGGTACTTCACCCCTCCACTTT. Its protein product is CASSRPGQGTSPLHF.

There are a few counts of this clonotype. J is TRBJ2-7 and V is TRBV7-2; the D gene could be TRBD1 or TRBD2 (6 bases each). The V and J ends lost 0 bases and 0 bases respectively, with 24 bases between them. Per the germline V gene, CDR1 is SGHTA and CDR2 is FQGNSA. The CDR3 extends over 20 amino acids. CDR3 region: CASSLAGEAGTPFFSYEQYF. The CDR3 nucleotides are TGTGCCAGCAGCTTAGCGGGGGAGGCCGGGACACCATTCTTCTCCTACGAGCAGTACTTC.

The chain couples TRBV9 to TRBJ2-7; weak D call: TRBD2 (5 bases). Germline lookup yields CDR1 SGDLS and CDR2 YYNGEE. V was trimmed by 0 bases and J by 5 bases, leaving 15 bases between them. The CDR3 covers 15 residues. The DNA for the CDR3 is TGTGCCAGCAGCGTAGTAAGCGGAGCCCAAGACGAGCAGTACTTC. Amino acid sequence: CASSVVSGAQDEQYF. Complete variable domain (other parts from reference TRBV9 and TRBJ2-7): DSGVTQTPKHLITATGQRVTLRCSPRSGDLSVYWYQQSLDQGLQFLIQYYNGEERAKGNILERFSAQQFPDLHSELNLSSLELGDSALYFCASSVVSGAQDEQYFGPGTRLTVT.

The chain recombines TRBV3-1 with TRBJ1-1, with 7 bases aligning to TRBD1. The CDR3 contains 14 residues. Germline values: CDR1 LGHDT, CDR2 YNNKEL (reference sequence). Trimming cost V 0 bases and J 8 bases; bases outside gene matches: 6. CDR3 DNA: TGTGCCAGCAGCCAAGATCACGACAGGGCCGAAGCTTTCTTT. Its translation: CASSQDHDRAEAFF.

This clonotype was observed a handful of times. The chain joins TRBV20-1 to TRBJ2-4, with D perhaps TRBD1 or TRBD2 (5 bases each). This CDR3 is 12 amino acids long. Germline assignment: CDR1 DFQATT and CDR2 SNEGSKA (reference sequence). With 1 base removed from V and 7 bases from J, the gap between germline ends came to 8 bases. The CDR3 DNA reads TGCAGTGCTAGAGGGGGGTCGAACATTCAGTACTTC. Translating it yields CSARGGSNIQYF.

The sample holds a few counts of this clonotype. This chain uses TRBV6-1 with TRBJ2-7; tentative D call: TRBD2 (7 bases). Germline CDR1 is MNHNS and CDR2 is SASEGT. CDR3 length: 15 residues. V lost 4 bases and J 7 bases, leaving 20 bases between the germline ends. The CDR3: CASSGGGTPTKEQYF. CDR3 coding DNA: TGTGCCAGCAGTGGGGGAGGGACACCGACTAAGGAGCAGTACTTC.

This clonotype was observed a few times. The gene calls are TRBV29-1 and TRBJ2-1, with 8 nucleotides matching TRBD2. Germline V lookup: CDR1 SQVTM, CDR2 ANQGSEA. The V gene end was trimmed by 0 bases and the J gene end by 3 bases; junction bases not matched to a gene: 7. The CDR3 runs to 16 residues. The CDR3 loop is CSVEEGRGGYYNEQFF. CDR3 in DNA: TGCAGCGTTGAAGAAGGTCGGGGGGGGTACTACAATGAGCAGTTCTTC.

The chain couples TRBV29-1 to TRBJ2-1; TRBD1 matches 7 bases. V was clipped by 3 bases and J by 5 bases; unmatched bases: 10. Germline CDR1 reads SQVTM; CDR2 reads ANQGSEA. The length of the CDR3 is 15 residues. The CDR3 loop is CSVEDDRDEDNEQFF. CDR3 coding DNA: TGCAGCGTTGAGGACGACAGGGATGAGGACAATGAGCAGTTCTTC.

This clonotype was counted a few times. The V and J genes are TRBV2 and TRBJ2-5; D possibly corresponds to TRBD1 (7 bases). The assigned J gene may be wrong: the sequence end matches TRBJ2-7 better. The CDR3 runs to 12 residues. Per germline, CDR1 SNHLY and CDR2 FYNNEI. Here the CDR3 DNA reads TGTGCCAGCGGCAGGGGGGACTACGAGCAGTACTTC. This encodes CASGRGDYEQYF.

The V gene is TRBV6-6, the J gene TRBJ1-1, with D perhaps TRBD1 (6 bases). Germline values: CDR1 MNHNY, CDR2 SVGAGI (reference sequence). The V end was cut by 5 bases, the J end by 6 bases, with 10 bases between. The CDR3 is made up of 12 amino acids. The CDR3 coding sequence is TGTGCCAGCAGTGGTCAGGGGCCTGAAGCTTTCTTT. Protein sequence: CASSGQGPEAFF.

There are many counts of this clonotype. The chain recombines TRBV4-1 with TRBJ2-7; 11 bases align to TRBD2. CDR3 length equals 16 residues. The germline gives CDR1 MGHRA, CDR2 YSYEKL. V shed 0 bases, J shed 4 bases, and the junction held 5 bases outside the gene matches. The CDR3 region has the DNA TGCGCCAGCAGCCAAGAAGGGACTAGCGGATCATACGAGCAGTACTTC. Translation gives CASSQEGTSGSYEQYF.

This clonotype was picked up a small number of times. This chain uses TRBV12-3 or TRBV12-4 with TRBJ2-7; a possible D gene is TRBD2 (5 bases). Between the trimmed V and J ends, which lost 6 bases and 3 bases, there was a span of 12 bases. This CDR3 spans 13 amino acids. The CDR3 region has the DNA TGTGCCAGCAGCCAGTGGGAGCGCTACGAGCAGTACTTC. This translates into CASSQWERYEQYF.

The sample holds a few counts of this clonotype. The chain joins TRBV25-1 to TRBJ2-1; D may be TRBD1 (6 bases). This CDR3 contains 14 residues. Trimming cost V 8 bases and J 9 bases, with 20 bases left between them. The germline gives CDR1 MGHDK, CDR2 SYGVNS. As DNA, the CDR3 is TGTGCCAGCGGAACACCGGACAGTGGTGGTGAGCAGTTCTTC. Its translation: CASGTPDSGGEQFF.

This clonotype was seen more than once but under ten times. The chain has TRBV7-2 and TRBJ2-1; D remains unclear. CDR1 is SGHTA, CDR2 FQGNSA, per germline. V was clipped by 0 bases and J by 0 bases, with 15 bases between them. The length of the CDR3 is 18 residues. DNA for the CDR3: TGTGCCAGCAGCTTAGCGGGGTGGGAACCGGGCTCCTACAATGAGCAGTTCTTC. It is translated as CASSLAGWEPGSYNEQFF.

The chain recombines TRBV3-1 with TRBJ2-7; the D gene is possibly TRBD1 (6 bases). CDR1 LGHDT and CDR2 YNNKEL come from the germline V gene (reference sequence). The CDR3 sequence is 14 residues long. Trimming shortened V by 0 bases and J by 6 bases, and 12 bases separated the two germline ends. This chain's CDR3 is CASSQDGRGSEQYF. The CDR3 DNA follows: TGTGCCAGCAGCCAAGATGGCAGGGGATCCGAGCAGTACTTC.

V gene TRBV25-1 combines with J gene TRBJ1-2; possibly TRBD1 for D (5 bases). The CDR3 totals 16 residues. From germline, CDR1 is MGHDK and CDR2 SYGVNS. V was pared by 3 bases and J by 4 bases, with 18 bases between. CDR3 sequence reads: CASSDSGTPTFYGYTF. The CDR3 DNA reads as TGTGCCAGCAGTGACTCCGGGACGCCTACCTTCTATGGCTACACCTTC.

J is TRBJ1-5 and V is TRBV6-1, with a tentative D call TRBD1 (5 bases). CDR1 and CDR2 (germline): MNHNS, SASEGT. The CDR3 runs to 15 residues. The ends were cut back, 0 bases at V and 0 bases at J, with 6 bases in the middle. The CDR3 region is CASSEAGGSNQPQHF. The CDR3 DNA sequence: TGTGCCAGCAGTGAAGCTGGGGGTAGCAATCAGCCCCAGCATTTT.

V usage is TRBV25-1 and J usage is TRBJ1-1; D call uncertain. CDR3 length: 12 residues. Trimming removed 6 bases from V and 3 bases from J, with 8 bases in between. The germline V gene has CDR1 MGHDK and CDR2 SYGVNS. The CDR3 DNA reads as TGTGCCAGCAGATCAGTTTACACTGAAGCTTTCTTT. This gives the protein CASRSVYTEAFF.

V gene TRBV19 combines with J gene TRBJ2-7; 10 bases are a match to TRBD2. J lost 0 bases, V lost 6 bases, and 5 bases had no gene match. The CDR3 has 15 residues. The V gene's germline CDR1 is LNHDA and CDR2 SQIVND (reference sequence). The CDR3 spells CASRRTSGPSYEQYF. The DNA of the CDR3 is TGTGCCAGTAGAAGGACTAGCGGACCCTCCTACGAGCAGTACTTC.

The chain couples TRBV4-1 to TRBJ1-5; no reliable D call. This CDR3 contains 15 residues. Germline V CDR1 and CDR2: MGHRA, YSYEKL. Deletions cut 5 bases from V and 2 bases from J, with 13 bases between. CDR3 nucleotides: TGCGCCAGCAGCACAACAGACGTGGGCAATCAGCCCCAGCATTTT. As protein: CASSTTDVGNQPQHF.

In regard to this clonotype: A single base separates this from a much larger clone, so it may be a read error. The chain couples TRBV28 to TRBJ2-7; 11 bases match TRBD2. This CDR3 spans 15 amino acids. Per the germline V gene, CDR1 is MDHEN and CDR2 is SYDVKM. The ends lost 5 bases at V and 5 bases at J; junction bases unmatched: 8. CDR3 protein: CASSPGTSGTDEQYF. The CDR3 nucleotides are TGTGCCAGCAGTCCCGGGACTAGCGGAACCGACGAGCAGTACTTC.

The chain joins TRBV6-6 to TRBJ1-5; weak D call: TRBD1 (6 bases). The CDR3 loop spans 14 amino acids. Germline CDR1 and CDR2: MNHNY and SVGAGI (reference sequence). Deletions cut 6 bases from V and 5 bases from J, with 14 bases between. The CDR3 here is CASSKQGVDQPQHF. The CDR3 coding sequence is TGTGCCAGCAGCAAACAGGGAGTAGATCAGCCCCAGCATTTT.

The rearrangement joins TRBV7-2 to TRBJ2-3, with TRBD1 identical over 9 bases. V was pared by 4 bases and J by 2 bases, with 7 bases of the junction left unmatched. The CDR3 runs to 16 residues. Per germline, CDR1 SGHTA and CDR2 FQGNSA. The CDR3 here is CASSYPQGAVTDTQYF. CDR3 sequence (DNA): TGTGCCAGCAGCTACCCACAGGGGGCAGTCACAGATACGCAGTATTTT.

The chain carries TRBV6-2 or TRBV6-3 and TRBJ2-5; a possible D gene is TRBD2 (6 bases). V was pared by 9 bases and J by 4 bases, with 18 bases between. CDR1 and CDR2 from the germline V gene are MNHEY and SVGEGT. This CDR3 spans 14 amino acids. CDR3: CASTGARGGETQYF. CDR3 coding DNA: TGTGCCAGTACCGGAGCGCGGGGCGGAGAGACCCAGTACTTC.

This clonotype has a handful of counts. This rearrangement joins TRBV20-1 to TRBJ2-1; no clear D. The CDR3 totals 13 residues. Trimming cost V 6 bases and J 12 bases, with 21 bases left between them. From germline, CDR1 is DFQATT and CDR2 SNEGSKA (reference sequence). The CDR3 loop is CSAPFLGGKGQFF. The CDR3 nucleotides read TGCAGTGCCCCGTTCCTCGGTGGCAAGGGGCAGTTCTTC.

This chain links TRBV7-2 with TRBJ2-3; 9 nucleotides align to TRBD1. With V trimmed by 2 bases and J by 9 bases, 6 bases remained unmatched. The CDR3 has 14 residues. CDR1 and CDR2 (germline): SGHTA, FQGNSA. CDR3 protein: CASSLFGDRDTQYF. The DNA of the CDR3 is TGTGCCAGCAGCTTATTTGGGGACAGGGACACGCAGTATTTT.

This clonotype was counted many times. The rearrangement uses TRBV6-2 or TRBV6-3 and TRBJ2-7; no reliable D call. The CDR3 extends over 14 amino acids. V was cut by 2 bases and J by 3 bases, with 11 bases left in between. Germline lookup yields CDR1 MNHEY and CDR2 SVGEGT. CDR3 residues: CASSYRREIYEQYF. DNA for the CDR3: TGTGCCAGCAGTTACAGGAGAGAAATCTACGAGCAGTACTTC.